This TCR beta chain was documented in a study of blood T cells in healthy people across ages. Study in general: Using template switching, researchers captured about one barcoded beta molecule for each two T cells.

Every donor contributed approximately 10 milliliters of peripheral blood by blood draw. Through a sample-barcoded 5' primer and a J-beta primer mix, a second PCR was run for roughly 7 to 11 cycles. TCRdb independently ran MiXCR on the 5' RACE reads; one entry per CDR3 protein. The profile covers some 930,000 distinct CDR3 sequences, with about 29% appearing a single time and roughly a tenth taken by the ten largest. The length of the CDR3 is 13 residues. In germline, CDR1 is LGHNA, CDR2 YNFKEQ. The V end was cut by 1 base, the J end by 5 bases, with 9 bases between. In this sample, this clonotype turned up many times. These same records also appear under a second study, on T cells of mothers and their children.

J is TRBJ2-7 and V is TRBV4-2; D possibly corresponds to TRBD1 (5 bases). The sequenced sample was blood. The clonotype comes from a woman in her forties in good health. The CDR3 nucleotides are TGTGCCAGCAGCCAAGCAGGGTCCCACGAGCAGTACTTC. This gives the protein CASSQAGSHEQYF.